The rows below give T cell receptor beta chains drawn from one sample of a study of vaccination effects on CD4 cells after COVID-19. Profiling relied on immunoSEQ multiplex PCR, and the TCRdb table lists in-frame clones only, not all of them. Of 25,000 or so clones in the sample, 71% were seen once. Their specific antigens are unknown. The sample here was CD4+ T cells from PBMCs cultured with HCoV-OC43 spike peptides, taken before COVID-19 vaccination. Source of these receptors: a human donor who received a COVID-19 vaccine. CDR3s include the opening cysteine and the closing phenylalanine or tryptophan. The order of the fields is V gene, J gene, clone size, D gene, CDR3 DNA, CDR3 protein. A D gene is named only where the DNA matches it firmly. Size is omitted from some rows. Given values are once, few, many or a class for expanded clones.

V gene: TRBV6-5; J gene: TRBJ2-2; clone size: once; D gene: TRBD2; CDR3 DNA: TGTGCCAGCAGTTCGGGACTAGCGGGGAACACCGGGGAGCTGTTTTTT; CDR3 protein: CASSSGLAGNTGELFF
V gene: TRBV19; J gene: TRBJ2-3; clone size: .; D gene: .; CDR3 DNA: TGTGCCAGTAGTGGCGGCCCGGAGAACACAGATACGCAGTATTTT; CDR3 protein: CASSGGPENTDTQYF
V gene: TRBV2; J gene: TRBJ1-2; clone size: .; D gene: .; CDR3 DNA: TGTGCCAGCAGTGAACAGAGCTATGGCTACACCTTC; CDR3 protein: CASSEQSYGYTF
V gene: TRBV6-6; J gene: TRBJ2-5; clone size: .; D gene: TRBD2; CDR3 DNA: TGTGCCAGCAGTTCGAGACTAGCGGGGGGACAAGAGACCCAGTACTTC; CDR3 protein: CASSSRLAGGQETQYF
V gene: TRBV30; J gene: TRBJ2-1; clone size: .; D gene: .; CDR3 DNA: TGTGCCTGTACAGGGGAAGGGGTACGGGAGCAGCTCTTC; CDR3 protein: CACTGEGVREQLF
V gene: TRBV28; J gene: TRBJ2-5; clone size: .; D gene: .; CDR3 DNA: TGTGCCAGCAGTTTATACGGAGGGGAGACCCAGTACTTC; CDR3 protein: CASSLYGGETQYF
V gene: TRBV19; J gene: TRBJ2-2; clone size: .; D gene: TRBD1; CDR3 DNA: TGTGCCAGTAGTTCCGGGACAGGGGTCACCGGGGAGCTGTTTTTT; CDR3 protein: CASSSGTGVTGELFF
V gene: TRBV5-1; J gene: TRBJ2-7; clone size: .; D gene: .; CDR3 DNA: TGCGCCAGCAGCTTGTATGGCCCTCGGGGCTCCTACGAGCAGTACTTC; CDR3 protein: CASSLYGPRGSYEQYF
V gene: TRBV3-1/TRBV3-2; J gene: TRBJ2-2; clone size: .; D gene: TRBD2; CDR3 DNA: TGTGCCAGCAGCCATTACGGGACTAGCGGGACCACGAACACCGGGGAGCTGTTTTTT; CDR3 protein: CASSHYGTSGTTNTGELFF
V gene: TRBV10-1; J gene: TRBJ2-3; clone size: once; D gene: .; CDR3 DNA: TGCGCCAGCAGTTTGGGCACAGATACGCAGTATTTT; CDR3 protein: CASSLGTDTQYF
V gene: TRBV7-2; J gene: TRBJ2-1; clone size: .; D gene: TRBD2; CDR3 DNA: TGTGCCAGCAGCCCAGGACCTAGCGGTGAGCAGTTCTTC; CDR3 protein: CASSPGPSGEQFF
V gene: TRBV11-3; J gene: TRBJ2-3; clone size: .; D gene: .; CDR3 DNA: TGTGCCAGCAGCTCGCTCTCGGGGGAGACAGATACGCAGTATTTT; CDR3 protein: CASSSLSGETDTQYF
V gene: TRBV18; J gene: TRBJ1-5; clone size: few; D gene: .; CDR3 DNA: TGTGCCAGCTCACCCGACAGCATCATGAATCAGCCCCAGCATTTT; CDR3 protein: CASSPDSIMNQPQHF
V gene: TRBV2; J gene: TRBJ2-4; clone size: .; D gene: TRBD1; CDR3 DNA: TGTGCCAGTCAGACCGGGACAGGGATAGCCAAAAACATTCAGTACTTC; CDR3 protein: CASQTGTGIAKNIQYF
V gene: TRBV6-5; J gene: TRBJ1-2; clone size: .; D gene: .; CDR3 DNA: TGTGCCAGCAGTAATGAGAGAGGGGACGGCTACACCTTC; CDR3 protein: CASSNERGDGYTF
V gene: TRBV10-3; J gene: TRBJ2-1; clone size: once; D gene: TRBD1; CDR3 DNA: TGTGCCACCGGACAGGGGATGCATGAGCAGTTCTTC; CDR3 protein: CATGQGMHEQFF
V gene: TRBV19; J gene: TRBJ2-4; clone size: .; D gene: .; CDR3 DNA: TGTGCCAGTGCCACCATATCGGGGGGCCTCGGGATTCAGTACTTC; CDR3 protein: CASATISGGLGIQYF
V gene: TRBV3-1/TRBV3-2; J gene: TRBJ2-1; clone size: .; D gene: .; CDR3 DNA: TGTGCCAGCAGCCAAGAGAGGCCTTACAATGAGCAGTTCTTC; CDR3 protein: CASSQERPYNEQFF
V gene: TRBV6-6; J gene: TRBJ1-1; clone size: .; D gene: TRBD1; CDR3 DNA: TGTGCCAGCAGTTACGGTGAGGGGGCGAGACTCGAAGCTTTCTTT; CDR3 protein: CASSYGEGARLEAFF
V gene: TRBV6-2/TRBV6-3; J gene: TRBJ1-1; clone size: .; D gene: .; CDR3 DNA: TGTGCCAGCAGCGAAGTAGGCACTGAAGCTTTCTTT; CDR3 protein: CASSEVGTEAFF
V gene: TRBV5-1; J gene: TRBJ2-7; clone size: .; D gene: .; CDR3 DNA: TGCGCCAGCAGCCCCTCCACCGGGAGCTCCTACGAGCAGTACTTC; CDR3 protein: CASSPSTGSSYEQYF
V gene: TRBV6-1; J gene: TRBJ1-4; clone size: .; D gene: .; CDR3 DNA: TGTGCCAGCAGTGAACTGTGGGGAGGAGGTGAAAAACTGTTTTTT; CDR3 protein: CASSELWGGGEKLFF
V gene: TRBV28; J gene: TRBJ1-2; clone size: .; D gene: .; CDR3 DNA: TGTGCCAGCAGCCTGGGTATCGGGTATGGCTACACCTTC; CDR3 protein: CASSLGIGYGYTF
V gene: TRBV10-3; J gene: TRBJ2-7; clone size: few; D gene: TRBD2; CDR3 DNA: TGTGCCACCGCACTAGCGGGGGCCTACGAGCAGTACTTC; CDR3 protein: CATALAGAYEQYF
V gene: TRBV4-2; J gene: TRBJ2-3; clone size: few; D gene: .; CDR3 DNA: TGTGCCAGCAGCCAAGAGGCCCAGGCAGATACGCAGTATTTT; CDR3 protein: CASSQEAQADTQYF
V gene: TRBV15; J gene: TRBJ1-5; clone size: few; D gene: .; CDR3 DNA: TGTGCCACCAGCCAGGGAATCAATCAGCCCCAGCATTTT; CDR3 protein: CATSQGINQPQHF
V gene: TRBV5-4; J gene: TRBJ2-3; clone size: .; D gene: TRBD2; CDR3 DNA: TGTGCCAGCAGCCAAGGGACTAGCGGGATAAATACAGATACGCAGTATTTT; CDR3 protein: CASSQGTSGINTDTQYF
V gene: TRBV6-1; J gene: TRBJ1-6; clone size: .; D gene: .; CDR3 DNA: TGTGCCAGCAGTGAAGGCGGCAGGCAGAGCTCCTATAATTCACCCCTCCACTTT; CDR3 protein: CASSEGGRQSSYNSPLHF
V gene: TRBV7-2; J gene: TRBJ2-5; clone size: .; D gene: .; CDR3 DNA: TGTGCCAGCAGCGTCCTTGAAGGAGAGACCCAGTACTTC; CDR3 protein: CASSVLEGETQYF
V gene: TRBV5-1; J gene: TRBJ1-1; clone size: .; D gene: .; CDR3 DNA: TGCGCCAGCAGCTTATGGGGGAACACTGAAGCTTTCTTT; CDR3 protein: CASSLWGNTEAFF
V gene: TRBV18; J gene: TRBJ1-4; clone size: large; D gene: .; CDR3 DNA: TGTGCCAGCTCACCAAGACGGACAACTAATGAAAAACTGTTTTTT; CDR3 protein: CASSPRRTTNEKLFF
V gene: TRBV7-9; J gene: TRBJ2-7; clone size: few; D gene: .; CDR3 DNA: TGTGCCAGCAGCTTACGCGGGAACTCCTACGAGCAGTACTTC; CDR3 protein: CASSLRGNSYEQYF
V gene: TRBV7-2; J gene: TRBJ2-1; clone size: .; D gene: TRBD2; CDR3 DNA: TGTGCCAGCAGCCCGACTAGCGGGAGCTACAATGAGCAGTTCTTC; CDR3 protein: CASSPTSGSYNEQFF
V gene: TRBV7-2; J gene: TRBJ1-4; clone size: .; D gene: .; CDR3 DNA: TGTGCCAGCAGCTTAAACAGGGCTGAAAAACTGTTTTTT; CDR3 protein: CASSLNRAEKLFF
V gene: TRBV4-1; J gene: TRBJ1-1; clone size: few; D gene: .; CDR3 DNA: TGCGCCAGCAGCCCCGCGTCAGGGAAAGCTTTCTTT; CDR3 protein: CASSPASGKAFF
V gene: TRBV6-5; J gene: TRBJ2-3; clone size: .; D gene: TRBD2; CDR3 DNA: TGTGCCAGCAGTCTATTAGCGGGTTACACAGATACGCAGTATTTT; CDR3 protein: CASSLLAGYTDTQYF
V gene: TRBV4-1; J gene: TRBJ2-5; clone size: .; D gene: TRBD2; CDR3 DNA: TGCGCCAGCCGAACCGTTGGGCGGGGGGGCCGAGAGACCCAGTACTTC; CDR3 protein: CASRTVGRGGRETQYF
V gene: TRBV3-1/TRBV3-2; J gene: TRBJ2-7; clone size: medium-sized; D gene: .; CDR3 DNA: TGTGCCAGCAACGGACCTGGGGAAACCTACGAGCAGTACTTC; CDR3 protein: CASNGPGETYEQYF
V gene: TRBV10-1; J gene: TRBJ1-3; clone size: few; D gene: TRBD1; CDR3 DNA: TGCGCCAGCAGTCCCCAGGTCCTCGGACAGGGCGGAAACACCATATATTTT; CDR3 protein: CASSPQVLGQGGNTIYF
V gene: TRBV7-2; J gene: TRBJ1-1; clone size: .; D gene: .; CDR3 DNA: TGTGCCAGCAGCTTAGGTCCCGGGGACACTGAAGCTTTCTTT; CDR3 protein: CASSLGPGDTEAFF
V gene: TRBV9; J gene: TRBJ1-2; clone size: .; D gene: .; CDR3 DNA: TGTGCCAGCAGCGTAGGGACGGACTATGGCTACACCTTC; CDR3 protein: CASSVGTDYGYTF
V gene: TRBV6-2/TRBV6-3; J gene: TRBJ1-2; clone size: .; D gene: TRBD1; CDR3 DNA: TGTGCCAGCAGTTCCTCGTTGGGACAGGGGGCGGACTACACCTTC; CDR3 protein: CASSSSLGQGADYTF
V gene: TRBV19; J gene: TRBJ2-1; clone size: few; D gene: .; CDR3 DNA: TGTGCCAGTAGGGCCCCTGAGACATCTTACATTAATGAGCAGTTCTTC; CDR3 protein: CASRAPETSYINEQFF
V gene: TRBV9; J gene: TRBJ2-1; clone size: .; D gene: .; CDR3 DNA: TGTGCCAGCAGCGTAGGCGCGCATTTTTCCTACAATGAGCAGTTCTTC; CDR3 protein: CASSVGAHFSYNEQFF
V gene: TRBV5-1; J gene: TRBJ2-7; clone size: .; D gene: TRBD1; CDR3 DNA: TGCGCCAGCAGCGCGGGGACAGGGGTTGGGGAGCAGTACTTC; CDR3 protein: CASSAGTGVGEQYF
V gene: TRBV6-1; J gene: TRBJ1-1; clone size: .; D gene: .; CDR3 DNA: TGTGCCAGCAGTGAAGGGGTGAACACTGAAGCTTTCTTT; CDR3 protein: CASSEGVNTEAFF
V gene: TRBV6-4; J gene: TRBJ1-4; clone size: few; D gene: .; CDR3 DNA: TGTGCCAGCATTTTTATGGGTGAGCAAACCGAAAGTAATGAAAAACTGTTTTTT; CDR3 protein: CASIFMGEQTESNEKLFF